This is a list of T cell receptor beta chains from one sample in a study of vaccination effects on CD4 cells after COVID-19. Assay: immunoSEQ multiplex PCR; the TCRdb copy retains only in-frame clones and omits some. This table holds roughly 67,000 clones, 60% to 85% found once. Antigens of these TCRs are unknown. The starting material was CD4+ T cells from PBMCs cultured with SARS-CoV-2 spike peptides, obtained before COVID-19 vaccination. Receptors were obtained from a human donor who received a COVID-19 vaccine. Both conserved end residues are part of each CDR3. A row's size may be missing; if present it is once, few, many or a size class.

clone_size j_call v_call cdr3_length cdr3_aa
- TRBJ1-1 TRBV5-1 16 CASSSATTGGNTEAFF
once TRBJ1-2 TRBV19 15 CASNRGRAANYGYTF
- TRBJ1-1 TRBV10-3 13 CAIRTDGNTEAFF
- TRBJ1-2 TRBV6-4 15 CASSGQSDGSYGYTF
- TRBJ2-5 TRBV5-1 15 CASSLVAGMQETQYF
- TRBJ2-3 TRBV18 12 CASSPSTDTQYF
- TRBJ1-1 TRBV18 13 CASSSSANTEAFF
- TRBJ1-1 TRBV29-1 11 CSVNKNTEAFF
once TRBJ2-1 TRBV5-1 15 CASSKVSGGDNEQFF
- TRBJ1-1 TRBV5-6 14 CASSLDSVNTEAFF
once TRBJ2-3 TRBV19 15 CASSSGQGYTDTQYF
- TRBJ2-1 TRBV30 15 CAWSAAWRGNNEQFF
- TRBJ1-6 TRBV19 14 CASTQGRGSSPLHF
once TRBJ2-3 TRBV5-1 17 CASSKGTSGGVTDTQYF
- TRBJ2-3 TRBV5-1 16 CASSLVGRGEIDTQYF
once TRBJ2-3 TRBV5-1 14 CASSRSISADTQYF
- TRBJ1-2 TRBV29-1 12 CSVTDTYYGYTF
few TRBJ1-1 TRBV6-5 14 CASSYGGHHTEAFF
- TRBJ2-5 TRBV24-1 15 CATSDLRGNQETQYF
- TRBJ2-3 TRBV24-1 13 CATGLAGTDTQYF
- TRBJ1-5 TRBV6-2/TRBV6-3 14 CASSAIGRAQPQHF
- TRBJ1-4 TRBV28 11 CASRFRKKLFF
- TRBJ1-4 TRBV5-4 14 CASTADRETEKLFF
- TRBJ2-6 TRBV5-1 14 CASQQISGANVLTF
- TRBJ1-6 TRBV9 16 CASSVDPGRGNSPLHF
- TRBJ1-6 TRBV2 13 CASGTGLNSPLHF
- TRBJ2-2 TRBV24-1 14 CATQPTLNTGELFF
- TRBJ1-1 TRBV7-2 14 CASSSDRMNTEAFF
- TRBJ2-4 TRBV10-2 16 CASSEGVLLAKNIQYF
- TRBJ2-1 TRBV2 18 CASSEGKLGTGLNNEQFF
few TRBJ1-5 TRBV12-5 13 CASGFNSNQPQHF
- TRBJ2-1 TRBV2 16 CASSPQQGTSYNEQFF
- TRBJ1-2 TRBV2 13 CASGGRGINGYTF
- TRBJ2-5 TRBV7-2 14 CASSLGPNQETQYF
- TRBJ2-2 TRBV7-3 15 CASSLNAGPGGELFF
few TRBJ1-5 TRBV27 13 CASSQDGTMPQHF
few TRBJ2-1 TRBV14 16 CASSQTGGIIRNEQFF
- TRBJ1-2 TRBV12-3/TRBV12-4 13 CASSPDDSYGYTF
- TRBJ1-1 TRBV6-5 14 CASSLDRANTEAFF
- TRBJ1-1 TRBV30 13 CAWSRSGGTEAFF
- TRBJ2-1 TRBV10-3 15 CAISEFGQGAVEQFF
- TRBJ1-1 TRBV7-8 13 CASSPDLYTEAFF